This T cell receptor beta chain was observed in a study of regulatory T cells in long-lasting Graves disease. The time point is: persistent/refractory GD, antithyroid drugs over 5 years with positive TRAb. The TCR library was made from RNA extracted from PBMCs. The patient group derived from an endocrinology department in Xi'an, China. Around 10 milliliters of peripheral blood were taken and placed in EDTA tubes. The authors built TCR beta libraries using iRepertoire HTBI primers and Arm-PCR of CDR3 regions. TCRdb redid the calling of the multiplex PCR reads with MiXCR, one entry per CDR3 protein. The profile shows about half a million distinct CDR3 sequences, 20% to 25% of them singletons. The table lists this clonotype with a few counts. Germline V gene sequence: CDR1 LGHDT, CDR2 YNNKEL (reference sequence). V lost 0 bases and J lost 4, with 13 bases in between. This CDR3 has 15 residues.

Sequenced material: peripheral blood mononuclear cells (PBMCs), taken when the disease was refractory, from a patient treated with antithyroid drugs. This rearrangement joins TRBV3-1 to TRBJ2-7; D tentatively reads TRBD1 or TRBD2 (5 bases each). This sequence originates from a female donor with Graves disease. The CDR3 DNA follows: TGTGCCAGCAGCCAAGATAGCCCAGGGAGATACGAGCAGTACTTC. It is translated as CASSQDSPGRYEQYF.